One sample yielded the 18 T cell receptor beta chains listed below, sequenced in a study of T cell responses to AZD1222 COVID-19 vaccine. Generated by immunoSEQ multiplex PCR, the TCRdb table keeps only in-frame clones and is missing some. The repertoire consists of about 160,000 clones, with approximately 90% occurring once and the leading ten covering approximately 1.9%. The sample in question was peripheral blood, obtained on day 0 of AZD1222 vaccination. The receptors derive from an adult in good health.

The chain links TRBV4-1 to TRBJ1-1; D is possibly TRBD1 (6 bases). The CDR3 extends over 14 amino acids. Looked up from germline, CDR1 is MGHRA and CDR2 is YSYEKL. Trimming removed 1 base at V and 4 bases at J, with 10 bases between. CDR3 residues: CASSQGVGGTEAFF. CDR3 in DNA: TGCGCCAGCAGCCAAGGGGTAGGGGGCACTGAAGCTTTCTTT.

The chain employs TRBV15 and TRBJ1-5; D perhaps matches TRBD1 (6 bases). CDR1 LNHNV and CDR2 YYDKDF come from the germline V gene (reference sequence). The V end was cut by 1 base, the J end by 7 bases, with 11 bases between. CDR3 length: 14 residues. The CDR3: CATSRAKQGQPQHF. CDR3 nucleotides: TGTGCCACCAGCAGAGCAAAACAGGGACAGCCCCAGCATTTT.

This chain connects TRBV7-2 to TRBJ2-5, with D possibly being TRBD2 (7 bases). V lost 5 bases, J lost 5 bases, and 12 bases lay in between. The CDR3 contains 13 residues. Germline CDR1 SGHTA, CDR2 FQGNSA. The CDR3, as DNA: TGTGCCAGCAGCAGGGGGGGGATGGAGACCCAGTACTTC. As protein: CASSRGGMETQYF.

The chain couples TRBV9 to TRBJ1-2, with D unclear. V gave up 3 bases and J gave up 2 bases, with 2 bases separating them. CDR3 length equals 11 residues. In germline, CDR1 is SGDLS, CDR2 YYNGEE. This CDR3 reads CASSDNYGYTF. The CDR3 DNA reads as TGTGCCAGCAGCGACAACTATGGCTACACCTTC.

The V gene is TRBV27, the J gene TRBJ1-2, with unresolved D. The V end was cut by 2 bases, the J end by 2 bases, with 6 bases between. CDR3 length: 13 residues. In germline, CDR1 is MNHEY, CDR2 SMNVEV (reference sequence). The CDR3 sequence is CASSLAANYGYTF. The CDR3 nucleotides are TGTGCCAGCAGTTTAGCGGCGAACTATGGCTACACCTTC.

This clone was detected a few times. CDR3 protein: CASSSGGQGNEKLFF. The DNA of the CDR3 is TGTGCCAGCAGCTCAGGGGGACAGGGAAATGAAAAACTGTTTTTT. J is TRBJ1-4 and V is TRBV7-2, with TRBD1 matching 9 bases. CDR3 size: 15 residues. Germline V CDR1 and CDR2: SGHTA, FQGNSA. J was trimmed by 5 bases and V by 4 bases; bases with no gene match: 5.

V gene TRBV9 combines with J gene TRBJ2-7, with 7 bases identical to TRBD1. The CDR3 consists of 15 residues. J lost 3 bases, V lost 0 bases, and 6 bases had no gene match. The germline gives CDR1 SGDLS, CDR2 YYNGEE. The CDR3 sequence: CASSVEGQRVYEQYF. The CDR3 region has the DNA TGTGCCAGCAGCGTAGAGGGACAGAGGGTCTACGAGCAGTACTTC.

In this sample, this clone turned up once. The V gene is TRBV6-5, the J gene TRBJ1-5; D is undetermined. Germline V gene sequence: CDR1 MNHEY, CDR2 SVGAGI. This CDR3 contains 13 residues. The V end lost 6 bases, the J end lost 0 bases, and 6 bases lay between the germline ends. The CDR3: CASSDGSNQPQHF. The CDR3 DNA reads as TGTGCCAGCAGCGATGGTAGCAATCAGCCCCAGCATTTT.

The genes are TRBV10-1 and TRBJ2-1; 7 nucleotides agree with TRBD2. The ends lost 3 bases at V and 3 bases at J; junction bases unmatched: 5. Per the germline V gene, CDR1 is WNHNN and CDR2 is SYGVQD (reference sequence). The CDR3 runs 15 residues. DNA for the CDR3: TGCGCCAGCAGTGAAGAGGGGACTAACTACAATGAGCAGTTCTTC. Protein sequence: CASSEEGTNYNEQFF.

The chain joins TRBV29-1 to TRBJ1-5; D perhaps matches TRBD1 (6 bases). The germline V gene has CDR1 SQVTM and CDR2 ANQGSEA. The CDR3 extends over 14 amino acids. V was pared by 5 bases and J by 2 bases, with 13 bases between. CDR3 in amino acids: CSVKAGAGNQPQHF. For the CDR3, the DNA is TGCAGCGTTAAGGCGGGGGCAGGCAATCAGCCCCAGCATTTT.

This chain connects TRBV6-6 to TRBJ1-4; weak D call: TRBD1 (6 bases). CDR1 is MNHNY and CDR2 is SVGAGI in the germline V gene (reference sequence). V was clipped by 7 bases and J by 6 bases, with 18 bases between them. The CDR3 totals 15 residues. This CDR3 reads CASNTLGGAYEKLFF. Here the CDR3 DNA reads TGTGCCAGCAACACCTTGGGGGGGGCGTATGAAAAACTGTTTTTT.

V usage is TRBV9 and J usage is TRBJ2-7, with 9 bases lining up with TRBD1. V dropped 3 bases and J dropped 6; count of bases not matched to a gene: 7. The CDR3 runs 14 residues. The germline CDR1 and CDR2 sequences are SGDLS and YYNGEE. CDR3: CASSGNGQGPEQYF. CDR3 DNA: TGTGCCAGCAGCGGGAATGGACAGGGGCCCGAGCAGTACTTC.

This chain links TRBV11-2 with TRBJ2-1; 9 nucleotides agree with TRBD2. The germline V gene has CDR1 SGHAT and CDR2 FQNNGV. CDR3 length: 16 amino acids. J was trimmed by 4 bases and V by 1 base; bases with no gene match: 5. The CDR3 here is CASSLGSGGPYNEQFF. The CDR3 nucleotides read TGTGCCAGCAGCTTAGGCAGCGGGGGGCCGTACAATGAGCAGTTCTTC.

The rearrangement uses TRBV6-5 and TRBJ1-6; D call uncertain. The V end was cut by 6 bases, the J end by 0 bases, with 9 bases between. The germline gives CDR1 MNHEY, CDR2 SVGAGI. This CDR3 is 15 amino acids long. The chain's CDR3 is CASRRVSSYNSPLHF. The CDR3 DNA reads as TGTGCCAGCAGAAGAGTAAGCTCCTATAATTCACCCCTCCACTTT.

The rearrangement uses TRBV28 and TRBJ2-7; TRBD1 matches at 9 bases. Germline CDR1 and CDR2: MDHEN and SYDVKM. Trimming at V came to 6 bases and at J to 3 bases, leaving 6 bases not matched to a gene. The CDR3 has 14 amino acids. The CDR3 DNA reads TGTGCCAGCAGCCGGGACAGGGTAATCTACGAGCAGTACTTC. This encodes CASSRDRVIYEQYF.

The chain links TRBV6-1 to TRBJ2-7; 8 nucleotides agree with TRBD2. From germline, CDR1 is MNHNS and CDR2 SASEGT. V gave up 0 bases and J gave up 0 bases; unmatched junction bases: 4. The CDR3 loop spans 16 amino acids. This chain's CDR3 is CASSEAERGYSYEQYF. CDR3 nucleotide sequence: TGTGCCAGCAGTGAAGCGGAGCGGGGGTACTCCTACGAGCAGTACTTC.

This clone was found once. The genes are TRBV9 and TRBJ2-1; 9 positions match TRBD2. Germline CDR1 and CDR2: SGDLS and YYNGEE. CDR3 length equals 15 residues. V was clipped by 4 bases and J by 2 bases; unmatched bases: 4. This chain's CDR3 is CASSPGTSPYNEQFF. CDR3 coding DNA: TGTGCCAGCAGCCCCGGGACTAGCCCCTACAATGAGCAGTTCTTC.

The chain uses TRBV28 and TRBJ2-5, with 9 bases lining up with TRBD2. J was trimmed by 5 bases and V by 5 bases; bases with no gene match: 6. Germline V gene data show CDR1 as MDHEN and CDR2 as SYDVKM. The CDR3 is 14 residues long. This CDR3 reads CASSRGGRVETQYF. CDR3 bases: TGTGCCAGCAGTCGTGGCGGGAGGGTTGAGACCCAGTACTTC. Full variable domain (remainder filled in from reference TRBV28 and TRBJ2-5): DVKVTQSSRYLVKRTGEKVFLECVQDMDHENMFWYRQDPGLGLRLIYFSYDVKMKEKGDIPEGYSVSREKKERFSLILESASTNQTSMYLCASSRGGRVETQYFGPGTRLLVL.